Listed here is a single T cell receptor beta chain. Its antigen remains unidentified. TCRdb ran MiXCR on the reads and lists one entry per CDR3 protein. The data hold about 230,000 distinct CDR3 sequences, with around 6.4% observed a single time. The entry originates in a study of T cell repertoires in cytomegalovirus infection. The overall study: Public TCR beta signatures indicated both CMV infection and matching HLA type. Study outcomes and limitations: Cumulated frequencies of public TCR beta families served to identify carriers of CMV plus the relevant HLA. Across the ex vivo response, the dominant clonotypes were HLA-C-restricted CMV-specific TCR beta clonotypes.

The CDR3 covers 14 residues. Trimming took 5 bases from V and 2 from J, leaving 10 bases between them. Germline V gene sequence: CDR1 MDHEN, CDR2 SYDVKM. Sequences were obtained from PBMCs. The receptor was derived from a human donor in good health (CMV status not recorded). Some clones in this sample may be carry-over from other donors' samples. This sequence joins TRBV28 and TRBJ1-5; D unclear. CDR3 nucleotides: TGTGCCAGCAGTGGAAGGCTAGGCAATCAGCCCCAGCATTTT. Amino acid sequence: CASSGRLGNQPQHF. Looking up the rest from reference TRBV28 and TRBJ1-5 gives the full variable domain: DVKVTQSSRYLVKRTGEKVFLECVQDMDHENMFWYRQDPGLGLRLIYFSYDVKMKEKGDIPEGYSVSREKKERFSLILESASTNQTSMYLCASSGRLGNQPQHFGDGTRLSIL.